The TCR beta chain under discussion was sequenced for a study of CD8 T cells in Susac syndrome. RNA totalling about 0.5 to 1 ug underwent reverse transcription with random hexamers. TCRdb reanalysed the immunoSEQ multiplex PCR reads using MiXCR and keeps one entry per CDR3 protein. The sample lists about 160,000 distinct CDR3 sequences, about 94% seen once, with approximately 0.14% in the top ten. The V end lost 4 bases, the J end lost 4 bases, and 9 bases lay between the germline ends. Germline-derived CDR1 and CDR2 are DFQATT and SNEGSKA (reference sequence). The CDR3 contains 12 residues. The V call is TRBV20-1, the J call TRBJ2-3; unclear D gene. Material for sequencing was CD4+ T cells from PBMCs. The TCR sequence derives from a human donor in good health. The CDR3 bases are TGCAGTGCTAAAATGTCAGCAGATACGCAGTATTTT. Its translation is CSAKMSADTQYF.